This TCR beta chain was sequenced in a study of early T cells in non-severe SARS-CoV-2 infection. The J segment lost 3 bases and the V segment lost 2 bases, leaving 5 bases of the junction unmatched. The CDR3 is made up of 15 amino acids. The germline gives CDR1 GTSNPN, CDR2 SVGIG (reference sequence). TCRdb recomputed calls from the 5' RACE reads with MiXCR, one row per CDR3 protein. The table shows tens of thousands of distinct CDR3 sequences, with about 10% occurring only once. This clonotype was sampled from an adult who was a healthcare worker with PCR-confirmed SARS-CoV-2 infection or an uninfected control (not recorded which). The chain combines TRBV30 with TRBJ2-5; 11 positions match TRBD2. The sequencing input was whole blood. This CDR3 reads CAWSRGLADEETQYF. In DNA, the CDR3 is TGTGCCTGGAGTAGGGGACTAGCGGATGAAGAGACCCAGTACTTC.